The entry below gives a single T cell receptor beta chain sequence along with its context. This sample is part of a study of cytomegalovirus exposure and HLA in healthy donors. Germline CDR1 and CDR2: LNHDA and SQIVND (reference sequence). The ends were cut back, 7 bases at V and 0 bases at J, with 13 bases in the middle. The CDR3 has 14 amino acids. The PCR contained 60 Vbeta and 13 Jbeta primers. Repertoires were generated with immunoSEQ multiplex PCR, while TCRdb's copy carries only in-frame clones and drops some. The repertoire holds about 170,000 clones, with roughly three quarters as singletons.

The receptor comes from a woman aged 50 to 60 in good health and CMV-seronegative. V gene TRBV19 combines with J gene TRBJ2-7, with D tentatively TRBD1 (5 bases). Sequencing used PBMCs. DNA of the CDR3: TGTGCCAGTACCCAACAGGCGAGCTCCTACGAGCAGTACTTC. This sequence encodes CASTQQASSYEQYF.